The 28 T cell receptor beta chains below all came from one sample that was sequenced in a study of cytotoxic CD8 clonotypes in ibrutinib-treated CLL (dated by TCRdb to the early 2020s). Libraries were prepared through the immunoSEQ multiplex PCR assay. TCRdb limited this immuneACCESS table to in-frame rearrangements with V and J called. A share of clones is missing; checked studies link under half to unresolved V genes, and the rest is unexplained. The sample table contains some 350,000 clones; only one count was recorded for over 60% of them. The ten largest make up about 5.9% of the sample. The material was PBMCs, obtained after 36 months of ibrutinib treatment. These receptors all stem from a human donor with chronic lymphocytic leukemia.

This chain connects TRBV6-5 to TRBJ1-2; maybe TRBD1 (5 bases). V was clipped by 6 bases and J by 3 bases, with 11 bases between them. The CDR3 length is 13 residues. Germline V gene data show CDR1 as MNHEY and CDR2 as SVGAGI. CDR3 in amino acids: CASRGLAHYGYTF. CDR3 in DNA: TGTGCCAGCAGGGGGCTCGCGCACTATGGCTACACCTTC.

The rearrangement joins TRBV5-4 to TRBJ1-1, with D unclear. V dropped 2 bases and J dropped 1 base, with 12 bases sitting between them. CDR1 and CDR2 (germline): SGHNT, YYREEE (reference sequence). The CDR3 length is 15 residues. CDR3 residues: CASSFGRITNTEAFF. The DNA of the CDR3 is TGTGCCAGCAGCTTTGGGAGGATAACGAACACTGAAGCTTTCTTT.

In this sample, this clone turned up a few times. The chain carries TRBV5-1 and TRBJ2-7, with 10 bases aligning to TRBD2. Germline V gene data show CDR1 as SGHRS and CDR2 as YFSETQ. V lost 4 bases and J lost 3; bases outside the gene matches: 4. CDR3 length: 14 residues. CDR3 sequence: CASSPGLALYEQYF. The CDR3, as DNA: TGCGCCAGCAGCCCGGGACTAGCGCTCTACGAGCAGTACTTC.

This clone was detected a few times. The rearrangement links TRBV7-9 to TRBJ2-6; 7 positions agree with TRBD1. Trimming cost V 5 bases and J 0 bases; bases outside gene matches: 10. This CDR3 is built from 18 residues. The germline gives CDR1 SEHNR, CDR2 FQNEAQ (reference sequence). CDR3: CASSSRRDRPSGANVLTF. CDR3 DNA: TGTGCCAGCAGCAGCCGCCGGGACAGACCCTCTGGGGCCAACGTCCTGACTTTC.

The CDR3, as DNA: TGTGCCAGCTCACCACGAGCAGGGCCCCGGGTGGAGACCCAGTACTTC. Its protein product is CASSPRAGPRVETQYF. V gene TRBV18 combines with J gene TRBJ2-5, with D perhaps matching TRBD1 (5 bases). The V gene lost 1 base and the J gene lost 5 bases, with 17 bases spanning the gap. Germline V gives CDR1 KGHSH, CDR2 LQKENI. This CDR3 comprises 16 residues.

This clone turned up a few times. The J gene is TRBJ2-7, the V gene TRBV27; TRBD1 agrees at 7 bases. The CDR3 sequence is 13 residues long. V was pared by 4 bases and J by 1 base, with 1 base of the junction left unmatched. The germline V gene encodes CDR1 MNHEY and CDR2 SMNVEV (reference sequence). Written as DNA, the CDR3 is TGTGCCAGCAGTTCCAGGGGGTCCTACGAGCAGTACTTC. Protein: CASSSRGSYEQYF.

The CDR3 coding sequence is TGTGCCAGCAGTTCGTGGACTAGCCCCTACAATGAGCAGTTCTTC. This encodes CASSSWTSPYNEQFF. The chain links TRBV27 to TRBJ2-1; 8 nucleotides agree with TRBD2. Germline CDR1 reads MNHEY; CDR2 reads SMNVEV (reference sequence). V lost 4 bases and J lost 2; bases outside the gene matches: 4. The CDR3 is made up of 15 amino acids.

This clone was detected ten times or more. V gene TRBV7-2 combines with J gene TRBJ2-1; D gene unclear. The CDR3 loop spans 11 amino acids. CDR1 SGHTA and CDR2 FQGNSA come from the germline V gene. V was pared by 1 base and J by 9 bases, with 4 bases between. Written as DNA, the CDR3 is TGTGCCAGCAGCTTAGTGGGTGAGCAGTTCTTC. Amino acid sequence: CASSLVGEQFF.

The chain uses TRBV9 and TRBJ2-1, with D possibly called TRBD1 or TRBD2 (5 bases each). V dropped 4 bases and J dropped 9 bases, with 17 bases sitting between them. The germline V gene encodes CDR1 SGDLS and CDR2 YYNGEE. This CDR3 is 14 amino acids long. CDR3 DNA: TGTGCCAGCAGCCCCCGGTTGAGTGGGGGTGAGCAGTTCTTC. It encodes CASSPRLSGGEQFF.

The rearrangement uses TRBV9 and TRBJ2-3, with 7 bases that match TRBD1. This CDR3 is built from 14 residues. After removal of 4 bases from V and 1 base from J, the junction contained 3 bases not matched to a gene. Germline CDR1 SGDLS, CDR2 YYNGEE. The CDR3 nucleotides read TGTGCCAGCAGCTCCCAGGGGGGCACAGATACGCAGTATTTT. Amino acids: CASSSQGGTDTQYF. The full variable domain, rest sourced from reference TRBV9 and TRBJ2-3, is DSGVTQTPKHLITATGQRVTLRCSPRSGDLSVYWYQQSLDQGLQFLIQYYNGEERAKGNILERFSAQQFPDLHSELNLSSLELGDSALYFCASSSQGGTDTQYFGPGTRLTVL.

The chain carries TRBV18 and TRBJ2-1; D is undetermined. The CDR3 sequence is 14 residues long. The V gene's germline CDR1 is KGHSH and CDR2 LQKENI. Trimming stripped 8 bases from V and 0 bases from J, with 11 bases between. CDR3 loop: CASQQESSYNEQFF. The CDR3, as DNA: TGTGCCAGCCAACAAGAAAGCTCCTACAATGAGCAGTTCTTC.

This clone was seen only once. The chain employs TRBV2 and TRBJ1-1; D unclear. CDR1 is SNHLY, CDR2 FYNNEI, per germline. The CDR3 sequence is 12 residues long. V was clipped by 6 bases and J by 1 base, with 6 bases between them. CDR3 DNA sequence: TGTGCCAGCAGGGTTGGGAACACTGAAGCTTTCTTT. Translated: CASRVGNTEAFF.

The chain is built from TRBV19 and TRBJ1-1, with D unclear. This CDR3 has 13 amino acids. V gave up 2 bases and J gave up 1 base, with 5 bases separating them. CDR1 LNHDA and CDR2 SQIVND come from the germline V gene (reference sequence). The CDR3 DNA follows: TGTGCCAGTAGTATAACTGCGAACACTGAAGCTTTCTTT. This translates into CASSITANTEAFF. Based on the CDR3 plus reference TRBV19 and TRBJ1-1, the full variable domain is DGGITQSPKYLFRKEGQNVTLSCEQNLNHDAMYWYRQDPGQGLRLIYYSQIVNDFQKGDIAEGYSVSREKKESFPLTVTSAQKNPTAFYLCASSITANTEAFFGQGTRLTVV.

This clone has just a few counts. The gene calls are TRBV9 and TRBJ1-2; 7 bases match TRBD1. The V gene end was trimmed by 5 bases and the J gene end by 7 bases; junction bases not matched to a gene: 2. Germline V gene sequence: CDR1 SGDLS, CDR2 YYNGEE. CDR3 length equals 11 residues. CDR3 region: CASRQGTGYTF. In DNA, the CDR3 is TGTGCCAGCAGACAGGGGACTGGCTACACCTTC.

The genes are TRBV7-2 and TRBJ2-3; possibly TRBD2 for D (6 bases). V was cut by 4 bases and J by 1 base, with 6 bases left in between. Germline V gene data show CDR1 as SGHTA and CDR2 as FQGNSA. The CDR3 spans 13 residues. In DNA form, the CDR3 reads TGTGCCAGCAGCTGGAGGGGCACAGATACGCAGTATTTT. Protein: CASSWRGTDTQYF. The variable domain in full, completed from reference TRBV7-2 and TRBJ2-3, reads GAGVSQSPSNKVTEKGKDVELRCDPISGHTALYWYRQSLGQGLEFLIYFQGNSAPDKSGLPSDRFSAERTGGSVSTLTIQRTQQEDSAVYLCASSWRGTDTQYFGPGTRLTVL.

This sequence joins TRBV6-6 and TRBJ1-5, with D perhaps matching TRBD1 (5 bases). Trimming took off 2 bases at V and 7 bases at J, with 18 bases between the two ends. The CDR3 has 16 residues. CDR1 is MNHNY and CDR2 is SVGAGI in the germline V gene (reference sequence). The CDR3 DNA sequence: TGTGCCAGCAGTTACCCCGGGACCCTAGGGCGGCAGCCCCAGCATTTT. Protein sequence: CASSYPGTLGRQPQHF.

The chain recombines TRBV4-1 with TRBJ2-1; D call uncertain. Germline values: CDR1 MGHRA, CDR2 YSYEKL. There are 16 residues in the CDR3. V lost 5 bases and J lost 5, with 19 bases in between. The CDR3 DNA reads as TGCGCCAGCAGCAGGCCGCCGGGTCATCGGAACAATGAGCAGTTCTTC. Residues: CASSRPPGHRNNEQFF.

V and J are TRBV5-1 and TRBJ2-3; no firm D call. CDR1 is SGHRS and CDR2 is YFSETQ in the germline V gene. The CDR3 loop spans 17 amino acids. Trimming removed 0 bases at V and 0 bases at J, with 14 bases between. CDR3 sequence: CASSLVPQTASTDTQYF. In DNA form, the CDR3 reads TGCGCCAGCAGCTTGGTACCCCAAACAGCTAGCACAGATACGCAGTATTTT.

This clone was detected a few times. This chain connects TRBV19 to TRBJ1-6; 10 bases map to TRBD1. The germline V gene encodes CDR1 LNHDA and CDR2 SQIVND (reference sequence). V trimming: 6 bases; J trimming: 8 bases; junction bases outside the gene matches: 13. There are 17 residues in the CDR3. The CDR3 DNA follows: TGTGCCAGTAGACAGAACCCACCGGGACAGGGGCATTCACCCCTCCACTTT. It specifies CASRQNPPGQGHSPLHF.

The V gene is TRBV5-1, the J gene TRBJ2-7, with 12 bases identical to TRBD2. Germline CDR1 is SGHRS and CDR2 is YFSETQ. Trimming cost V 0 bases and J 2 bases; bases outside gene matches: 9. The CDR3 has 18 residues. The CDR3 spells CASSLALAGGPTPYEQYF. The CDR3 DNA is TGCGCCAGCAGCTTGGCTCTAGCGGGAGGGCCTACTCCCTACGAGCAGTACTTC.

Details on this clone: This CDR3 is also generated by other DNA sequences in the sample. The CDR3 spells CASSFTYEQYF. CDR3 nucleotides: TGTGCCAGCAGCTTTACCTACGAGCAGTACTTC. The rearrangement uses TRBV7-2 and TRBJ2-7, with D unresolved. CDR1 is SGHTA, CDR2 FQGNSA, per germline. The CDR3 consists of 11 residues. V gave up 3 bases and J gave up 2 bases, with 2 bases separating them. Full variable domain (missing parts from reference TRBV7-2 and TRBJ2-7): GAGVSQSPSNKVTEKGKDVELRCDPISGHTALYWYRQSLGQGLEFLIYFQGNSAPDKSGLPSDRFSAERTGGSVSTLTIQRTQQEDSAVYLCASSFTYEQYFGPGTRLTVT.

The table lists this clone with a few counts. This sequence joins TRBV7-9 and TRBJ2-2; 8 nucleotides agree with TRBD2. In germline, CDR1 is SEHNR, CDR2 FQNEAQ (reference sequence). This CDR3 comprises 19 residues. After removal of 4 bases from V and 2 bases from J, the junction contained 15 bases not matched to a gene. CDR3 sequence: CASSSTDYDSGINTGELFF. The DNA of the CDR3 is TGTGCCAGCAGCTCAACCGATTATGATAGCGGGATTAACACCGGGGAGCTGTTTTTT.

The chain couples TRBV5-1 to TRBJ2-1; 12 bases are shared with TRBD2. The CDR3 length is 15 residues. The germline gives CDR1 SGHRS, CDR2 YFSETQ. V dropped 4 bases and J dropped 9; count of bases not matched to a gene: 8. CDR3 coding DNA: TGCGCCAGCAGCCCAGGACTAGCGGGATTAGTTGAGCAGTTCTTC. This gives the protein CASSPGLAGLVEQFF.

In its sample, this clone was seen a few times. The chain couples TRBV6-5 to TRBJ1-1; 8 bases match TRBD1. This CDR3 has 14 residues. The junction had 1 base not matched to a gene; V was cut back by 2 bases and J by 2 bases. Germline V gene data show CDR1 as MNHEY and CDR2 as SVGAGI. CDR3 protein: CASSYGTGNTEAFF. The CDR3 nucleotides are TGTGCCAGCAGTTACGGGACAGGAAACACTGAAGCTTTCTTT.

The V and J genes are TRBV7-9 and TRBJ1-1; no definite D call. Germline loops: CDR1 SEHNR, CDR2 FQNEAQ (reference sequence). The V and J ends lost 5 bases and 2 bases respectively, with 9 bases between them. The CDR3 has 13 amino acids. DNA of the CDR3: TGTGCCAGCAGCACAGAACGAAACACTGAAGCTTTCTTT. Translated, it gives CASSTERNTEAFF.

The CDR3 region is CASSEGGWGNEQFF. CDR3 in DNA: TGTGCCAGCAGTGAAGGTGGGTGGGGAAATGAGCAGTTCTTC. This chain joins TRBV2 and TRBJ2-1; D uncertain. V lost 1 base, J lost 7 bases, and 11 bases lay in between. In germline, CDR1 is SNHLY, CDR2 FYNNEI. The length of the CDR3 is 14 residues.

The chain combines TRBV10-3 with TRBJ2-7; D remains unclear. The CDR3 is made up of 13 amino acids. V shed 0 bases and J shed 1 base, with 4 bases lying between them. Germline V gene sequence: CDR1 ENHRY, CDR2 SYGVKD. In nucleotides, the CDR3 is TGTGCCATCAGTGAGTCAGCTTCCTACGAGCAGTACTTC. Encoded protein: CAISESASYEQYF.

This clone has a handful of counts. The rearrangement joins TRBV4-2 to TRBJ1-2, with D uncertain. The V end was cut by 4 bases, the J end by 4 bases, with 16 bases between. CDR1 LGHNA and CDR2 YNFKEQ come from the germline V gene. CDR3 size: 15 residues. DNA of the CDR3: TGTGCCAGCAGCCTCCTGGACGTTGGAGGCTATGGCTACACCTTC. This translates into CASSLLDVGGYGYTF.